The 15 T cell receptor beta chains listed next were all sequenced from one sample in a study of T cells after yellow fever vaccination. TCRdb analysed the 5' RACE reads with MiXCR anew, one entry per CDR3 protein. The table lists 350,000 to 550,000 distinct CDR3 sequences, around 20% of them singletons. This specimen consisted of PBMCs, obtained before the yellow fever booster vaccination. Every receptor here comes from a man younger than 30 who received the YFV17D yellow fever vaccine.

The rearrangement uses TRBV12-3 or TRBV12-4 and TRBJ1-1; D is unclear. Trimming took off 10 bases at V and 4 bases at J, with 19 bases between the two ends. The CDR3 covers 14 residues. For the CDR3, the DNA is TGTGCCATCCTCCGGGCTTTGGGTGGCACTGAAGCTTTCTTT. Protein: CAILRALGGTEAFF.

This rearrangement joins TRBV7-8 to TRBJ2-1; 10 bases fit TRBD1. Germline CDR1 reads SGHVS; CDR2 reads FQNEAQ. The CDR3 contains 14 residues. J gave up 15 bases and V 3 bases, and 11 bases lay outside the gene matches. CDR3 region: CASSFLPGTGDGFF. CDR3 DNA sequence: TGTGCCAGCAGCTTCCTTCCCGGGACAGGGGACGGGTTCTTC.

V gene TRBV29-1 combines with J gene TRBJ1-5; D remains unclear. The germline V gene has CDR1 SQVTM and CDR2 ANQGSEA. CDR3 length: 13 residues. The V end was cut by 4 bases, the J end by 7 bases, with 14 bases between. The CDR3 protein is CSVVVSVGQPQHF. CDR3 DNA sequence: TGCAGCGTTGTAGTGTCGGTTGGGCAGCCCCAGCATTTT. The variable domain in full, with the rest retrieved from reference TRBV29-1 and TRBJ1-5, is SAVISQKPSRDICQRGTSLTIQCQVDSQVTMMFWYRQQPGQSLTLIATANQGSEATYESGFVIDKFPISRPNLTFSTLTVSNMSPEDSSIYLCSVVVSVGQPQHFGDGTRLSIL.

The chain employs TRBV7-9 and TRBJ2-1; unclear D gene. V lost 5 bases and J 3 bases, leaving 11 bases between the germline ends. The CDR3 is made up of 14 amino acids. Germline-derived CDR1 and CDR2 are SEHNR and FQNEAQ (reference sequence). CDR3 in amino acids: CASSLRVNYNEQFF. The CDR3 DNA sequence: TGTGCCAGCAGCCTCCGGGTTAACTACAATGAGCAGTTCTTC.

The chain links TRBV11-2 to TRBJ2-3; the D is unclear. V was cut by 0 bases and J by 8 bases, with 9 bases left in between. CDR3 size: 13 residues. The germline V gene has CDR1 SGHAT and CDR2 FQNNGV. The CDR3 DNA follows: TGTGCCAGCAGCTTAGATTCTCGTGGTACGCAGTATTTT. Encoded protein: CASSLDSRGTQYF.

This clonotype was picked up many times. The chain couples TRBV15 to TRBJ1-5, with D hard to call. CDR1 is LNHNV, CDR2 YYDKDF, per germline (reference sequence). V was trimmed by 2 bases and J by 4 bases, leaving 9 bases between them. This CDR3 comprises 14 residues. The CDR3 nucleotides read TGTGCCACCAGCAGACCCCCGGGGAATCAGCCCCAGCATTTT. It is translated as CATSRPPGNQPQHF.

This clonotype appeared a few times. The chain combines TRBV2 with TRBJ1-2; D perhaps matches TRBD1 (5 bases). Deletions cut 5 bases from V and 8 bases from J, with 18 bases between. Germline assignment: CDR1 SNHLY and CDR2 FYNNEI. The CDR3 runs 14 residues. The CDR3 coding sequence is TGTGCCAGCAGTTCCGACGGGCAGGGCCTGGGCTACACCTTC. As protein: CASSSDGQGLGYTF.

Ten or more counts support this clonotype. The J gene is TRBJ2-7, the V gene TRBV20-1; D perhaps matches TRBD2 (7 bases). The germline V and J ends were trimmed by 6 bases and 3 bases, with 18 bases remaining between them. The CDR3 has 14 amino acids. Germline CDR1 DFQATT, CDR2 SNEGSKA (reference sequence). CDR3: CSASGTKNHYEQYF. In DNA form, the CDR3 reads TGCAGTGCCAGCGGGACAAAAAATCACTACGAGCAGTACTTC.

Only a few counts were recorded for this clonotype. V gene TRBV20-1 combines with J gene TRBJ1-4, with 8 bases that match TRBD1. CDR3 size: 16 residues. The junction had 11 bases not matched to a gene; V was cut back by 0 bases and J by 8 bases. Germline values: CDR1 DFQATT, CDR2 SNEGSKA (reference sequence). CDR3 nucleotides: TGCAGTGCTAGAGATCAGAGAGGACAGGGTTGGGAAAAACTGTTTTTT. Translating it yields CSARDQRGQGWEKLFF.

This clonotype has a handful of counts. The rearrangement joins TRBV29-1 to TRBJ2-3; 7 nucleotides match TRBD2. Germline loops: CDR1 SQVTM, CDR2 ANQGSEA. The CDR3 is 14 amino acids. V gave up 2 bases and J gave up 0 bases; unmatched junction bases: 2. The CDR3 DNA sequence: TGCAGCGTTGAACTAGCGGCTAGCACAGATACGCAGTATTTT. Translating gives CSVELAASTDTQYF.

The V gene is TRBV12-3 or TRBV12-4, the J gene TRBJ1-2, with D maybe TRBD1 (5 bases). V was pared by 6 bases and J by 6 bases, with 17 bases between. The CDR3 extends over 14 amino acids. CDR3 region: CASSRGRDDDGYTF. CDR3 nucleotide sequence: TGTGCCAGCAGCCGGGGCAGGGACGACGATGGCTACACCTTC.

This clonotype was picked up a small number of times. This chain connects TRBV10-2 to TRBJ1-5, with D hard to call. Trimming left V 5 bases short and J 13 bases short, with 18 bases between. The germline V gene encodes CDR1 WSHSY and CDR2 SAAADI. The CDR3 consists of 13 residues. CDR3 sequence (DNA): TGCGCCAGCAGTACCCTCGTGGAGTCTCCTCAGCATTTT. It codes for CASSTLVESPQHF.

This chain connects TRBV5-8 to TRBJ2-5; D gene ambiguous. The CDR3 extends over 14 amino acids. Trimming shortened V by 0 bases and J by 2 bases, and 8 bases separated the two germline ends. The V gene's germline CDR1 is SGHTS and CDR2 YDEGEE. The CDR3 region has the DNA TGTGCCAGCAGCTTGGGGGCACCACAAGAGACCCAGTACTTC. This translates into CASSLGAPQETQYF.

This clonotype was counted a few times. The chain combines TRBV20-1 with TRBJ1-6; TRBD1 matches 7 bases. The CDR3 loop spans 18 amino acids. The V and J ends lost 4 bases and 0 bases, in that order; junction bases with no gene match: 12. CDR1 DFQATT and CDR2 SNEGSKA come from the germline V gene (reference sequence). This CDR3 is CSANLGQLTSSYNSPLHF. The DNA of the CDR3 is TGCAGTGCTAACCTGGGACAGCTTACGAGCTCCTATAATTCACCCCTCCACTTT.

This clonotype was recorded at least ten times. In DNA, the CDR3 is TGTGCCAGCAGTTTACCGCGCCATGAGCAGTTCTTC. Its translation is CASSLPRHEQFF. This sequence joins TRBV12-3 or TRBV12-4 and TRBJ2-1; D unresolved. Trimming stripped 2 bases from V and 8 bases from J, with 7 bases between. The CDR3 is 12 residues long.